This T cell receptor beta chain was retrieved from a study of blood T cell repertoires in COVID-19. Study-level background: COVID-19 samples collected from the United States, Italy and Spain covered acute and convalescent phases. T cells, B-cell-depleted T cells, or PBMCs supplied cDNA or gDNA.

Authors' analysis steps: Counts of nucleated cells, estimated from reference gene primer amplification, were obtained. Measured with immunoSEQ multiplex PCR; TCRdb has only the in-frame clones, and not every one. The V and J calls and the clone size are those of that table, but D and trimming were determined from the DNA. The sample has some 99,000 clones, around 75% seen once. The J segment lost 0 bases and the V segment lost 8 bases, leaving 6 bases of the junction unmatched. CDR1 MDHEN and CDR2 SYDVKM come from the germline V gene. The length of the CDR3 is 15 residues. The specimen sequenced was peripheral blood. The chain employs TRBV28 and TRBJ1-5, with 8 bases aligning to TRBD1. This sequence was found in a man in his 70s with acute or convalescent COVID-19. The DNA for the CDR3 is TGTGCCAGCGGGACAGGAGACTTTAGCAATCAGCCCCAGCATTTT. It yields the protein CASGTGDFSNQPQHF.